The source of this T cell receptor (beta chain) is a study of monozygotic twins with inflammatory bowel disease. Template switching added UMIs carrying a 6-nucleotide sample barcode. Two nested PCRs, run for around 15 and 10 cycles, were applied to TCRalpha and TCRbeta cDNA. Using the 5' RACE reads, TCRdb records one entry per CDR3 protein without DNA. The ten most abundant clones cover 2.4% of a sample with 120,000 to 150,000 distinct CDR3 sequences. In regard to this clonotype: Its specificity is not known.

The study's findings and limits: Whether twins were concordant or discordant made no difference to repertoire similarity, possibly from limited power.

CDR1 is MNHEY, CDR2 SMNVEV, per germline (reference sequence). This CDR3 is built from 14 residues. This clonotype originated in a human donor with ulcerative colitis or Crohn's disease, or a healthy co-twin of an affected twin (not recorded which). This chain uses TRBV27 with TRBJ2-7; TCRdb picks TRBD1, but there is no DNA to check that call. Sample: blood. CDR3 protein: CASSVLGYSYEQYF.